This T cell receptor (beta chain) was found in a study of cytomegalovirus exposure and HLA in healthy donors. V shed 5 bases, J shed 2 bases, and the junction held 6 bases outside the gene matches. This CDR3 is 15 amino acids long. Germline V gene sequence: CDR1 MNHNY, CDR2 SVGAGI (reference sequence). With 60 Vbeta and 13 Jbeta primers, the PCR was carried out. This table comes from immunoSEQ multiplex PCR, and its TCRdb copy is limited to in-frame clones, with some not included. The data contain some 120,000 clones, about 81% of them singletons. This clone has only one observation. The source material was PBMCs. This rearrangement joins TRBV6-6 to TRBJ2-1, with 7 bases matching TRBD1. This TCR derives from a woman aged 25 to 39 in good health and CMV-seronegative. CDR3 in DNA: TGTGCCAGCAGTGAGGACAGGACCGCCTACAATGAGCAGTTCTTC. It codes for CASSEDRTAYNEQFF.